This entry concerns a single T cell receptor (beta chain). The junction shows a germline mismatch at one end, possibly a read error. TCRdb independently ran MiXCR on the PCR reads; one entry per CDR3 protein. The table lists tens of thousands of distinct CDR3 sequences, more than 45% of them singletons. The data were obtained in a study of CD4 and CD8 cells across lung adenocarcinoma regions. Samples came from patients with localized non-small cell lung adenocarcinoma. The CDR3 is 14 residues long. Germline lookup yields CDR1 MNHEY and CDR2 SMNVEV (reference sequence). The source is a male donor with lung adenocarcinoma. The CD4 and CD8 labels of this study may be unreliable. This chain uses TRBV27 with TRBJ2-4, with D possibly being TRBD1 or TRBD2 (6 bases each). Material for sequencing was CD4+ T cells from the center of a lung tumor. The CDR3 nucleotides read TGTGGCAGCAGTAGGCCGGGGGCGAAAGACATGCAGTACTTT. Translation: CGSSRPGAKDMQYF.